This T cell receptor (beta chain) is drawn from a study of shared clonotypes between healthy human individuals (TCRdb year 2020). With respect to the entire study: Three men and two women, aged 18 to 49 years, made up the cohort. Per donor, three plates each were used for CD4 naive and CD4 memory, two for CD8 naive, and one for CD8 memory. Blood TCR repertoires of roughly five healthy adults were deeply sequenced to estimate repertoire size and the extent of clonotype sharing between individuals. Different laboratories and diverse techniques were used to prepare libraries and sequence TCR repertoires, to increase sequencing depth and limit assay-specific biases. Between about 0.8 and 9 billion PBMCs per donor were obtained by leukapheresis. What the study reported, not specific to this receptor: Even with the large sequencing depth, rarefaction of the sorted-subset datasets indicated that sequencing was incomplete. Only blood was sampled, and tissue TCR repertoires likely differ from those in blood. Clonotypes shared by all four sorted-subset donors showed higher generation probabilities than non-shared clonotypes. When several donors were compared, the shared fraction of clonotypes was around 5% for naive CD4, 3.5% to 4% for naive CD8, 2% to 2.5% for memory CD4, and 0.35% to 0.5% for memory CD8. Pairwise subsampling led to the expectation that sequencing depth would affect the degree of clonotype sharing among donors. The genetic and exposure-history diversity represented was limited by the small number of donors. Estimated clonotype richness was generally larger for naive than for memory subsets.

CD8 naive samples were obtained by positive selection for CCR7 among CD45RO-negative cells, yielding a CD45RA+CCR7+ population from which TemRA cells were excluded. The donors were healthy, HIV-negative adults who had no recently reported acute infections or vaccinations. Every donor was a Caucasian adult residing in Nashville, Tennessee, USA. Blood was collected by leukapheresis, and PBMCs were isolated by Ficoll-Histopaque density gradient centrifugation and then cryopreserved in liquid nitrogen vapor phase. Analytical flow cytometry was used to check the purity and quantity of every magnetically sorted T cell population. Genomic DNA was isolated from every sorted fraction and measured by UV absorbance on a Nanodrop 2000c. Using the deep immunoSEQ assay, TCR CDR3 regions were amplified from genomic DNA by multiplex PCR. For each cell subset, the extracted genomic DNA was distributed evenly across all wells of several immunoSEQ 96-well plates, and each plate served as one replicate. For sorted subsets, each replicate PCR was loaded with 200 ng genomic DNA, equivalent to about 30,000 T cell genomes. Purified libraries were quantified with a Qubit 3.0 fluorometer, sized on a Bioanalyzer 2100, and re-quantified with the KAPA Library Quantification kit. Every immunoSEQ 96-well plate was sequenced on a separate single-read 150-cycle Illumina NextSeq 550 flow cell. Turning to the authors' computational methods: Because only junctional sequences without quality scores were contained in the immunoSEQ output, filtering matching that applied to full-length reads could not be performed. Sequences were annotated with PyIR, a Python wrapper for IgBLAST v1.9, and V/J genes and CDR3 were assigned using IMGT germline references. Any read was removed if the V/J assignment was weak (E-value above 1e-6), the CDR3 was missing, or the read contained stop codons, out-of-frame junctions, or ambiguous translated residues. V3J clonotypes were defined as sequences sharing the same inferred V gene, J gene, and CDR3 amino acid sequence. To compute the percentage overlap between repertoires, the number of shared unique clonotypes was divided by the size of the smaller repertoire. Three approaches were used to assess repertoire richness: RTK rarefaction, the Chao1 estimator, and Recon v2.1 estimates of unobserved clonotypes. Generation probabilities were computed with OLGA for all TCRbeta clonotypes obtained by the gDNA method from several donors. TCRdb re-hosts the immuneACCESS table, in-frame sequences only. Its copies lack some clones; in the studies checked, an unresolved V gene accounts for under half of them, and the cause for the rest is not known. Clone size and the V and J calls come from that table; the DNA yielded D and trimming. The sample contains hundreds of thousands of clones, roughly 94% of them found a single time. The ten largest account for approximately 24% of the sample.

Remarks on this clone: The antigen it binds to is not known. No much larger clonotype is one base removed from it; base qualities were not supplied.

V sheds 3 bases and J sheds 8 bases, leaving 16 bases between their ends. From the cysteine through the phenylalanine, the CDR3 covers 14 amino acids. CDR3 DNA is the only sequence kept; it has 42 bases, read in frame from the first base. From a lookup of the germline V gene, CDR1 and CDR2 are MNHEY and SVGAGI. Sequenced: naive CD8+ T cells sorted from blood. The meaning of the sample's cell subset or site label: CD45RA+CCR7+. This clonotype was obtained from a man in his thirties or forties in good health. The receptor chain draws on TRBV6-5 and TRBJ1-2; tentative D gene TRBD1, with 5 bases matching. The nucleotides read TGTGCCAGCAGTTATTTTTACGGGACCAACGGCTACACCTTC. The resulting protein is CASSYFYGTNGYTF.